Presented here are 8 T cell receptor beta chains from one specimen sequenced in a study of shared clonotypes between healthy human individuals (dated by TCRdb to the early 2020s). Library construction relied on the immunoSEQ multiplex PCR assay. Drawn from immuneACCESS, this table holds only the in-frame rearrangements with V and J called that TCRdb kept. Clones are partly lost; checked studies trace under half to an unresolved V gene and leave the rest unexplained. In this sample the table shows under 1,100,000 clones, around 74% of which occur a single time. The ten biggest clones cover about 1.5% of the sample. The sample comprised memory CD4+ T cells sorted from blood. Taken with the paper, the label for cell subset or site translates to: CD45RA-negative fraction. These receptor sequences come from a man aged 18 to 30 in good health.

This clone turned up a few times. CDR3 in DNA: TGCGCCAGCAGCCGTTGGGGGACACCGTACGAGCAGTACTTC. This translates into CASSRWGTPYEQYF. The chain recombines TRBV4-1 with TRBJ2-7, with TRBD1 as a possible D gene (6 bases). The CDR3 consists of 14 residues. The V gene's germline CDR1 is MGHRA and CDR2 YSYEKL. The V and J ends lost 4 bases and 4 bases respectively, with 14 bases between them.

V is TRBV4-1 and J is TRBJ2-3; TRBD2 aligns across 9 bases. Germline lookup yields CDR1 MGHRA and CDR2 YSYEKL. This CDR3 has 16 residues. V gave up 3 bases and J gave up 1 base; unmatched junction bases: 5. The CDR3 nucleotides read TGCGCCAGCAGCCAGGGACTAGCTCCCCGCACAGATACGCAGTATTTT. Protein sequence: CASSQGLAPRTDTQYF.

This clone was found many times. The chain joins TRBV7-3 to TRBJ1-1; D remains ambiguous. The V gene lost 3 bases and the J gene lost 8 bases, with 13 bases spanning the gap. Germline V lookup: CDR1 SGHTA, CDR2 FQGTGA. CDR3 size: 13 residues. CDR3 region: CASSFSGKEEAFF. The CDR3, as DNA: TGTGCCAGCAGCTTTTCGGGAAAGGAGGAAGCTTTCTTT.

The genes are TRBV5-6 and TRBJ2-6; a possible D gene is TRBD1 (5 bases). This CDR3 contains 15 residues. V was cut by 1 base and J by 4 bases, with 9 bases left in between. Germline assignment: CDR1 SGHDT and CDR2 YYEEEE. CDR3 nucleotide sequence: TGTGCCAGCAGCTTGCAGGGAACAGGGGCCAACGTCCTGACTTTC. Its translation is CASSLQGTGANVLTF.

This clone was picked up one time. V gene TRBV7-8 combines with J gene TRBJ1-4; D call uncertain. This CDR3 region has 14 residues. With 6 bases removed from V and 4 bases from J, the gap between germline ends came to 12 bases. Germline lookup yields CDR1 SGHVS and CDR2 FQNEAQ. In DNA form, the CDR3 reads TGTGCCAGCAGACCCGGACGGGTTAATGAAAAACTGTTTTTT. Protein sequence: CASRPGRVNEKLFF.

The chain combines TRBV27 with TRBJ2-2; D gene uncertain. The CDR3 runs 15 residues. The V end lost 0 bases, the J end lost 4 bases, and 9 bases lay between the germline ends. Germline loops: CDR1 MNHEY, CDR2 SMNVEV (reference sequence). The CDR3 loop reads CASSLSFRATGELFF. CDR3 sequence (DNA): TGTGCCAGCAGTTTATCTTTCAGAGCCACCGGGGAGCTGTTTTTT.

J is TRBJ1-1 and V is TRBV6-6; D is unresolved. The CDR3 is 15 residues long. Between the trimmed V and J ends, which lost 0 bases and 2 bases, there was a span of 10 bases. Germline CDR1 is MNHNY and CDR2 is SVGAGI (reference sequence). In DNA form, the CDR3 reads TGTGCCAGCAGTTACTCGGGCAGAACTAACACTGAAGCTTTCTTT. This gives the protein CASSYSGRTNTEAFF.

The chain recombines TRBV30 with TRBJ2-7; maybe TRBD2 (5 bases). Germline values: CDR1 GTSNPN, CDR2 SVGIG (reference sequence). CDR3 length: 12 residues. Trimming removed 7 bases from V and 3 bases from J, with 13 bases in between. The CDR3 spells CASGLAGYEQYF. CDR3 in DNA: TGTGCCTCCGGGCTAGCTGGCTACGAGCAGTACTTC.